The present entry profiles one TCR beta chain with its context. As yet, its antigen is unknown. The junction shows a germline mismatch at one end, possibly a read error. TCRdb keeps only in-frame clones here, not all; method: immunoSEQ multiplex PCR. The repertoire has about 25,000 clones, 77% of them found once; the top ten carry around 9%. This sample is part of a study of a mutant IDH1 vaccine in newly diagnosed glioma. The germline gives CDR1 MDHEN, CDR2 SYDVKM. The length of the CDR3 is 12 residues. Time point of the sample: week 5, during vaccination. The content of each vaccine dose was 300 ug of mutant IDH1 20-mer peptide, and topical imiquimod accompanied it.

V is TRBV28 and J is TRBJ2-7, with a weak D call TRBD1 (6 bases). The clonotype comes from a man aged 35 to 55 with glioma. The material sequenced was PBMCs, taken from a glioma patient whose treatment included an IDH1 peptide vaccine. CDR3 sequence (DNA): TGTGCCAGCAGTTACGCCGACAGGTCCCAGGGTTTC. Translated, it gives CASSYADRSQGF.